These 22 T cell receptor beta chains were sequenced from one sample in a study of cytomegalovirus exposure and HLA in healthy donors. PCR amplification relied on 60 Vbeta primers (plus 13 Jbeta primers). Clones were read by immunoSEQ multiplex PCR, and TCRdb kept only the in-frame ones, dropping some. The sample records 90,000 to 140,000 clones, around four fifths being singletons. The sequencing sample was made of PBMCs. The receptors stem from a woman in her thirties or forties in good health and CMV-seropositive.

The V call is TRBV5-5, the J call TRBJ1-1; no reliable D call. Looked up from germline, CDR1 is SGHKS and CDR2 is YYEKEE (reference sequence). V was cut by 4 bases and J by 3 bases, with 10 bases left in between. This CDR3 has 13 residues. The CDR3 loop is CASSHIKYTEAFF. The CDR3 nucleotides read TGTGCCAGCAGCCACATCAAGTACACTGAAGCTTTCTTT.

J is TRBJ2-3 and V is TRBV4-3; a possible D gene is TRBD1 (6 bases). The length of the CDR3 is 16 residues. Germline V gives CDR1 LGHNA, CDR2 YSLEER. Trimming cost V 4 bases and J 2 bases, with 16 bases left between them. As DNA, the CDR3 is TGCGCCAGCAGCCGCACACGCAGGGGAGCCACAGATACGCAGTATTTT. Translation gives CASSRTRRGATDTQYF.

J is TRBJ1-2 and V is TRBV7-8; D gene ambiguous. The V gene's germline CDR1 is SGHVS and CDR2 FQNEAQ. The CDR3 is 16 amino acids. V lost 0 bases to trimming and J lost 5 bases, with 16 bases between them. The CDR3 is CASSLAFSGLKYGYTF. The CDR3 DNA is TGTGCCAGCAGCTTAGCGTTTTCGGGGTTAAAGTATGGCTACACCTTC. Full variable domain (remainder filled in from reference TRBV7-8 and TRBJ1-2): GAGVSQSPRYKVAKRGQDVALRCDPISGHVSLFWYQQALGQGPEFLTYFQNEAQLDKSGLPSDRFFAERPEGSVSTLKIQRTQQEDSAVYLCASSLAFSGLKYGYTFGSGTRLTVV.

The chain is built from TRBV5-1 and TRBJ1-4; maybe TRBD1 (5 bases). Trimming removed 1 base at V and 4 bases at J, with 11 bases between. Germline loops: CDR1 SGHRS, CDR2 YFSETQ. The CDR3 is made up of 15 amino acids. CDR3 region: CASSLRGSHNEKLFF. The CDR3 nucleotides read TGCGCCAGCAGCTTGAGGGGCAGCCATAATGAAAAACTGTTTTTT.

CDR3 residues: CASSPVEGRGQGTFF. CDR3 bases: TGTGCCAGCTCGCCTGTCGAAGGGCGGGGACAGGGAACTTTCTTT. This chain joins TRBV18 and TRBJ1-1, with 9 bases that match TRBD1. The CDR3 length is 15 residues. Germline assignment: CDR1 KGHSH and CDR2 LQKENI. V lost 6 bases and J lost 12; bases outside the gene matches: 17.

The CDR3 is CASSHPGQGYYEQYF. The CDR3 bases are TGCGCCAGCAGCCATCCGGGACAGGGGTACTACGAGCAGTACTTC. This chain uses TRBV4-1 with TRBJ2-7; 10 nucleotides align to TRBD1. Germline CDR1 and CDR2: MGHRA and YSYEKL. This CDR3 is built from 15 residues. The junction had 5 bases not matched to a gene; V was cut back by 3 bases and J by 3 bases.

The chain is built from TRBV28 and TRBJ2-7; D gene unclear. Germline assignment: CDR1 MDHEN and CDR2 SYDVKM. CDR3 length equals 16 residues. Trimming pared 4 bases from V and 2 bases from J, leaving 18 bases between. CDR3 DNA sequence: TGTGCCAGCAGTTCGGTAGCTGCCCCCGAACCCTACGAGCAGTACTTC. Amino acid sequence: CASSSVAAPEPYEQYF.

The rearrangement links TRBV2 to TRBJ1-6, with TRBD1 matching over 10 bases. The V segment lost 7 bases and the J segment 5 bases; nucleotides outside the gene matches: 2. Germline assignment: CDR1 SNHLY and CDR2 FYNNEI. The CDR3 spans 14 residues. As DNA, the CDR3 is TGTGCCAGCATGGACAGGGGGGATAATTCACCCCTCCACTTT. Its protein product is CASMDRGDNSPLHF.

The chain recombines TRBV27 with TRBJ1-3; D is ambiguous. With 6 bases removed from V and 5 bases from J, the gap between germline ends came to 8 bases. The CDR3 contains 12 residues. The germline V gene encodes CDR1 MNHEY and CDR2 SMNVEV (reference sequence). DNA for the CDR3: TGTGCCAGCAGCCCGGGGAGAAACACCATATATTTT. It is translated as CASSPGRNTIYF.

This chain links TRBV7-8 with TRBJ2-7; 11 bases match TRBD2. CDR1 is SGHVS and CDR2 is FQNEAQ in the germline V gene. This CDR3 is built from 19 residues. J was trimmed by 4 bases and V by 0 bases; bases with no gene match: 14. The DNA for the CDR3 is TGTGCCAGCAGCTTAGCAGATTTTCGACTAGCGGGAAGGCGTTACGAGCAGTACTTC. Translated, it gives CASSLADFRLAGRRYEQYF.

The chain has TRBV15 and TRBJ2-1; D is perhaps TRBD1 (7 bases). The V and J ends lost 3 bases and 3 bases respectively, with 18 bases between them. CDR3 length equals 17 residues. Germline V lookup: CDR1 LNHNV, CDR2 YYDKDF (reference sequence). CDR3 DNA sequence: TGTGCCACCAGCAGCTTAGGACAGGCCGGGGGCTACAATGAGCAGTTCTTC. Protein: CATSSLGQAGGYNEQFF.

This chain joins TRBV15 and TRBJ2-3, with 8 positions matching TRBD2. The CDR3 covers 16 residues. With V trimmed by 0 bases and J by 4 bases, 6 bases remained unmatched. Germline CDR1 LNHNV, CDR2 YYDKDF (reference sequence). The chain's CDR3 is CATSRDPAGASDTQYF. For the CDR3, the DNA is TGTGCCACCAGCAGAGACCCAGCGGGGGCATCAGATACGCAGTATTTT.

In DNA, the CDR3 is TGTGCCAGCACCGGGATTTTCGGAGGGACAGATACGCAGTATTTT. Amino acids: CASTGIFGGTDTQYF. This rearrangement joins TRBV5-4 to TRBJ2-3; weak D call: TRBD2 (6 bases). The CDR3 has 15 residues. V gave up 6 bases and J gave up 3 bases, with 17 bases separating them. CDR1 and CDR2 (germline): SGHNT, YYREEE (reference sequence). The full variable domain, in which reference TRBV5-4 and TRBJ2-3 provide the parts outside the CDR3, is ETGVTQSPTHLIKTRGQQVTLRCSSQSGHNTVSWYQQALGQGPQFIFQYYREEENGRGNFPPRFSGLQFPNYSSELNVNALELDDSALYLCASTGIFGGTDTQYFGPGTRLTVL.

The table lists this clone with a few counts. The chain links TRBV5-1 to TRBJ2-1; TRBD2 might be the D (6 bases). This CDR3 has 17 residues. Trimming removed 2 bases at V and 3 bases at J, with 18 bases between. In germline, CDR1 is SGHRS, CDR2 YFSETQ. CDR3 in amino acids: CASSFRLVGIIYNEQFF. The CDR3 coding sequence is TGCGCCAGCAGCTTCAGACTAGTCGGAATCATCTACAATGAGCAGTTCTTC.

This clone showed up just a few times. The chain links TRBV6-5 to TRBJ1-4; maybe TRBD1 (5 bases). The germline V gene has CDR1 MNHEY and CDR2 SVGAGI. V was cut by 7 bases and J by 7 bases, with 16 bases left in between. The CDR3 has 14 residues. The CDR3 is CASKGAQAGEKLFF. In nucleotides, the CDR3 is TGTGCCAGCAAAGGGGCGCAGGCCGGTGAAAAACTGTTTTTT.

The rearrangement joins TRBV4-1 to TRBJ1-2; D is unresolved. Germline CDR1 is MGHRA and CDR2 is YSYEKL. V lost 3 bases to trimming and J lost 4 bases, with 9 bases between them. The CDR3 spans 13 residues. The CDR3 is CASSHQNSYGYTF. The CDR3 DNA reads TGCGCCAGCAGCCACCAGAATTCCTATGGCTACACCTTC.

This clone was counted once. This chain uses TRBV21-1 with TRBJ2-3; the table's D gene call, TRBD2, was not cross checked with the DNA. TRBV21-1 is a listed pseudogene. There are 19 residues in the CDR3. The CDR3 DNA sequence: TGTGCCAGCAGCAAAAATCGACTAGCGGGAGTAGCTAGCACAGATACGCAGTATTTT. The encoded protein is CASSKNRLAGVASTDTQYF.

CDR3 sequence reads: CASSPQQGAHEQYF. The CDR3 DNA reads as TGTGCCAGCAGTCCACAACAGGGGGCCCACGAGCAGTACTTC. V gene TRBV27 combines with J gene TRBJ2-7; TRBD1 agrees at 9 bases. CDR1 and CDR2 (germline): MNHEY, SMNVEV (reference sequence). The V segment lost 5 bases and the J segment 5 bases; nucleotides outside the gene matches: 7. The CDR3 is made up of 14 amino acids.

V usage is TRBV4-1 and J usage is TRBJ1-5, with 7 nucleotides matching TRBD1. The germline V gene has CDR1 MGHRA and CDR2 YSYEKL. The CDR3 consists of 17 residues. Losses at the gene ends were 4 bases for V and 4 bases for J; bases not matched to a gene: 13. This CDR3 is CASSPSFSGGWNQPQHF. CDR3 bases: TGCGCCAGCAGCCCAAGCTTTTCAGGGGGTTGGAATCAGCCCCAGCATTTT.

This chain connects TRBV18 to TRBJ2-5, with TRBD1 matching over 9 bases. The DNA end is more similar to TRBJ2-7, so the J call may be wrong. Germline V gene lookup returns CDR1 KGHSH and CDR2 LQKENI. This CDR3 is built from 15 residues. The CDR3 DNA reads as TGTGCCAGCTCACCACAAGGACAGGGGACCTACGAGCAGTACTTC. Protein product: CASSPQGQGTYEQYF.

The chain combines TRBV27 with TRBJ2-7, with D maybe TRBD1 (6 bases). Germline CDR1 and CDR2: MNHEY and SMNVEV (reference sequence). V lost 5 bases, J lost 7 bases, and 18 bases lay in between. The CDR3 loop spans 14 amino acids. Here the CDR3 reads CASSILQGTGEQYF. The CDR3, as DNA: TGTGCCAGCAGTATCCTACAGGGCACCGGTGAGCAGTACTTC.

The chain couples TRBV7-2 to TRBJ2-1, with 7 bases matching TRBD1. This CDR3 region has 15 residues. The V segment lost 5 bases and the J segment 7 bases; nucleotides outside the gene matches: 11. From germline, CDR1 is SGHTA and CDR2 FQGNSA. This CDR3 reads CASSPGGQVKNEQFF. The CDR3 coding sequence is TGTGCCAGCAGCCCCGGAGGACAGGTGAAGAATGAGCAGTTCTTC.